This TCR beta chain was captured in a study of blood T cell repertoires in COVID-19. The assay was immunoSEQ multiplex PCR, and TCRdb's table has in-frame clones only and misses some. The table records some 140,000 clones, roughly 88% of them present only once. V was shortened by 0 bases and J by 1 base, with 9 bases between the two germline ends. Germline loops: CDR1 LGHNA, CDR2 YNFKEQ. This CDR3 has 15 residues. What was sequenced was peripheral blood. The clonotype was recovered from a man aged 60 to 69 with COVID-19, enrolled during active disease. The chain couples TRBV4-2 to TRBJ1-1; a weak D match, TRBD1 (5 bases). The CDR3 spells CASSQDQGANTEAFF. The CDR3 bases are TGTGCCAGCAGCCAAGATCAAGGGGCGAACACTGAAGCTTTCTTT.